This T cell receptor (beta chain) was identified in a study of T cells after posttransplantation cyclophosphamide. Study-level results: Tissue-infiltrating T cells from skin or gut overlapped little with blood T cells. Recipient CMV seropositivity and CMV reactivation strongly tracked TRB clonality. Donor CD8+ memory clones often dominated recipient blood repertoires at later times.

At least ten counts were recorded for this clone. Its target is not known. Libraries were prepared by immunoSEQ multiplex PCR; TCRdb keeps only in-frame clonotypes and omits some of them. The sample holds approximately 26,000 clones, and no clone turns up only once. The related graft donor's blood sample was taken on the day of bone marrow donation. Trimming cost V 4 bases and J 5 bases; bases outside gene matches: 9. The CDR3 totals 15 residues. Germline CDR1 and CDR2: MGHRA and YSYEKL. The chain is built from TRBV4-1 and TRBJ1-1; 8 nucleotides match TRBD1. Sequences were obtained from PBMCs. The source of this sequence is a woman aged 50 to 65 in good health, CMV-negative, and a related stem cell transplant donor. The CDR3 sequence is CASSLAGQGRTEAFF. In nucleotides, the CDR3 is TGCGCCAGCAGCCTCGCCGGACAGGGAAGGACTGAAGCTTTCTTT.